This T cell receptor (beta chain) was recorded in a study of PD-1 blockade in classical Hodgkin lymphoma (dated by TCRdb to the early 2020s). Regarding the study in general: Nivolumab dosing was 3 mg/kg intravenously every 2 weeks, continuing until either disease progression or unacceptable toxicity. The study used TCR beta sequencing and CyTOF to define a peripheral blood immune signature of response to PD-1 blockade in classical Hodgkin lymphoma.

Including cysteine and phenylalanine, the CDR3 has 13 amino acids. The retained sequence is limited to the CDR3, 39 bases, with the frame set at the first base. Trimming removed 3 bases from V and 11 bases from J, leaving 14 bases between the germline ends. Sequences SGHAT (CDR1) and FQDESV (CDR2) are obtained from the germline V gene (reference sequence). Genomic DNA was extracted with the Qiagen DNeasy kit from unsorted PBMCs and from negatively selected CD4+ and CD8+ fractions. Amplification of TCR beta CDR3 regions was done by immunoSEQ multiplex PCR with primers that anneal to V and J segments. Amplification bias was minimized using a synthetic immune receptor repertoire, and residual bias was removed computationally after sequencing. In the paper's pipeline: Repertoire diversity was quantified as the Shannon entropy index using custom Python scripts. Unsorted, CD4+ and CD8+ repertoires were analyzed separately, except in combined analyses where CD4+ and CD8+ sequences were merged in silico. A clone was considered expanded if an increase in frequency of at least 2-fold after treatment relative to C1D1 was found, and a pseudocount of 0.5 was applied to clones undetected at baseline. Singleton clones were defined as clones with 0 or 1 copy at C1D1, and non-singleton clones were defined as clones with 2 or more copies. Clones expanded in unsorted samples were labelled as CD4+, CD8+ or unknown by matching protein sequences in sorted samples from the same patient. Diversity changes from C1D1 to C4D1 were tested in paired samples using Wilcoxon tests. Here the immuneACCESS table is served through TCRdb, limited to in-frame sequences with V and J called. Missing clones are a known gap in these copies; in checked studies unresolved V genes cover under half, and the rest lacks a known reason. Clone size and the V and J calls come from that table; the DNA yielded D and trimming. The sample contains approximately 13,000 clones, around 80% of them found a single time. The ten largest clones take up more than 20% of the sample.

To note about this clone: The antigen it recognizes is unknown. It has no much larger one-base neighbor in the sample; base qualities were not kept.

In light of the paper, this sample's time point label describes: cycle 1 day 1 (C1D1), immediately before nivolumab initiation. Relapse after autologous stem cell transplantation had occurred in all trial patients, and cohorts A, B and C were distinguished by prior brentuximab vedotin exposure. The trial cohort was composed of some 57 patients with relapsed/refractory classical Hodgkin lymphoma, for whom complete response, partial response or progressive disease was recorded as best overall response. Single-agent nivolumab was administered to trial patients in the multi-cohort phase II CheckMate 205 trial. Best overall response was determined by an independent review committee according to the 2007 International Working Group response criteria. PBMCs from the trial were collected at three points: immediately before nivolumab initiation (C1D1), and during therapy at cycle 2 day 1 and cycle 4 day 1. Peripheral blood was collected in 8 mL Vacutainer Cell Preparation Tubes, from which PBMCs were isolated by centrifugation and then cryopreserved.

Paper-wide results and their limitations: Baseline TCR diversity was reported as lower in newly diagnosed patients than in healthy donors, and lower still in relapsed/refractory patients. Diversity was lower in patients who began nivolumab less than 1 year after ASCT, so these patients were left out of later analyses to avoid confounding by immune reconstitution. By C4D1, a significant rise was seen in CD4+ TCR diversity but not in CD8+ TCR diversity (p=0.0027 vs p=0.16), and the rise was most apparent among complete responders (p=0.02). The study was limited to a single clinical trial cohort, and causes of repertoire differences, possibly disease activity or prior therapy, remained undefined. Trial patients achieving complete response had baseline diversity similar to newly diagnosed patients, whereas partial responders and progressors had significantly lower diversity.

This material consisted of peripheral blood mononuclear cells (PBMCs), taken at baseline. The rearrangement joined TRBV11-1 to TRBJ1-5, and perhaps TRBD1 as D gene, on 6 matching bases. This TCR was recovered from a human donor with classical Hodgkin lymphoma. The DNA sequence is as follows: TGTGCCAGCAGCTTGGACACAGGGTTAGCCCAGCATTTT. This is translated as CASSLDTGLAQHF.